The 25 T cell receptor beta chains below were found in one sample sequenced in a study of T cell responses to AZD1222 COVID-19 vaccine. The data were produced by immunoSEQ multiplex PCR, yet TCRdb's version contains in-frame clones alone and is incomplete. The table has 120,000 or so clones, 92% seen once. The source material was peripheral blood, sampled 28 days after the second AZD1222 dose. These receptors were collected from an adult who received the AZD1222 COVID-19 vaccine.

This chain links TRBV29-1 with TRBJ2-1; possible D gene TRBD2, 7 bases. The germline gives CDR1 SQVTM, CDR2 ANQGSEA. This CDR3 contains 14 residues. With 5 bases removed from V and 7 bases from J, the gap between germline ends came to 18 bases. CDR3 in DNA: TGCAGCGTTCCCCAGCGGGACAAGTCTAATGAGCAGTTCTTC. Its protein product is CSVPQRDKSNEQFF.

This sequence joins TRBV2 and TRBJ2-2; possible D gene TRBD2, 5 bases. CDR1 is SNHLY and CDR2 is FYNNEI in the germline V gene. This CDR3 contains 13 residues. Trimming pared 6 bases from V and 2 bases from J, leaving 7 bases between. The CDR3 region is CASRTTNTGELFF. CDR3 bases: TGTGCCAGCAGGACTACCAACACCGGGGAGCTGTTTTTT.

The genes are TRBV3-1 (or the pseudogene TRBV3-2) and TRBJ2-3; the match to TRBD1 covers 7 bases. This CDR3 has 13 residues. J was trimmed by 4 bases and V by 3 bases; bases with no gene match: 1. Germline CDR1 reads LGHDT; CDR2 reads YNNKEL (reference sequence). CDR3 amino acids: CASSQQGADTQYF. The DNA of the CDR3 is TGTGCCAGCAGCCAGCAGGGGGCAGATACGCAGTATTTT.

The chain uses TRBV11-2 and TRBJ1-3; the D is unclear. Germline values: CDR1 SGHAT, CDR2 FQNNGV. V was pared by 3 bases and J by 10 bases, with 19 bases between. The CDR3 has 15 amino acids. CDR3 protein: CASSLAPGPKVTIYF. The CDR3, as DNA: TGTGCCAGCAGCTTGGCCCCCGGTCCCAAAGTTACCATATATTTT.

This chain uses TRBV9 with TRBJ2-5; D is undetermined. Trimming cost V 0 bases and J 4 bases, with 10 bases left between them. The germline gives CDR1 SGDLS, CDR2 YYNGEE. This CDR3 spans 14 amino acids. The CDR3 sequence: CASSVATWSETQYF. CDR3 bases: TGTGCCAGCAGCGTAGCTACTTGGTCAGAGACCCAGTACTTC.

The V gene is TRBV6-5, the J gene TRBJ1-5; D not resolved. CDR3 size: 15 residues. The germline gives CDR1 MNHEY, CDR2 SVGAGI. V was cut by 0 bases and J by 3 bases, with 9 bases left in between. CDR3 loop: CASSYSVGVNQPQHF. CDR3 nucleotides: TGTGCCAGCAGTTACTCCGTAGGAGTCAATCAGCCCCAGCATTTT.

V usage is TRBV5-4 and J usage is TRBJ2-7; D is ambiguous. V shed 0 bases and J shed 5 bases, with 6 bases lying between them. Germline loops: CDR1 SGHNT, CDR2 YYREEE (reference sequence). The CDR3 totals 12 residues. CDR3 DNA sequence: TGTGCCAGCAGCTTGGTGGGTGACGAGCAGTACTTC. Protein: CASSLVGDEQYF. Using reference TRBV5-4 and TRBJ2-7 for the parts outside the CDR3, the full variable domain is ETGVTQSPTHLIKTRGQQVTLRCSSQSGHNTVSWYQQALGQGPQFIFQYYREEENGRGNFPPRFSGLQFPNYSSELNVNALELDDSALYLCASSLVGDEQYFGPGTRLTVT.

In DNA form, the CDR3 reads TGTGCCACCAGCAGACTCGGGACAGGGCTTGGCTACACCTTC. It specifies CATSRLGTGLGYTF. This chain joins TRBV15 and TRBJ1-2; 9 bases are shared with TRBD1. After removal of 2 bases from V and 7 bases from J, the junction contained 5 bases not matched to a gene. From germline, CDR1 is LNHNV and CDR2 YYDKDF (reference sequence). This CDR3 spans 14 amino acids.

Only a few counts were recorded for this clone. V usage is TRBV19 and J usage is TRBJ1-4, with D unresolved. Germline CDR1 is LNHDA and CDR2 is SQIVND (reference sequence). Trimming took off 3 bases at V and 11 bases at J, with 16 bases between the two ends. This CDR3 has 14 amino acids. Written as DNA, the CDR3 is TGTGCCAGTAGTATCGACCCTTATGGAGGTAAACTGTTTTTT. As protein: CASSIDPYGGKLFF.

The rearrangement uses TRBV7-9 and TRBJ1-3, with TRBD1 as a possible D gene (6 bases). The CDR3 covers 16 residues. V was cut by 0 bases and J by 0 bases, with 9 bases left in between. CDR1 is SEHNR and CDR2 is FQNEAQ in the germline V gene (reference sequence). DNA of the CDR3: TGTGCCAGCAGCTTAGCTACAGGGCACTCTGGAAACACCATATATTTT. This sequence encodes CASSLATGHSGNTIYF.

This chain links TRBV7-8 with TRBJ1-2; D is unresolved. The CDR3 sequence is 17 residues long. Between the trimmed V and J ends, which lost 4 bases and 0 bases, there was a span of 18 bases. CDR1 and CDR2 (germline): SGHVS, FQNEAQ. This CDR3 reads CASSSALDRSTNYGYTF. CDR3 in DNA: TGTGCCAGCAGCTCCGCCCTCGACCGGTCGACTAACTATGGCTACACCTTC.

This chain connects TRBV2 to TRBJ2-3, with a weak D call TRBD1 (5 bases). Germline CDR1 SNHLY, CDR2 FYNNEI. CDR3 length: 16 residues. V shed 3 bases and J shed 0 bases, with 13 bases lying between them. As DNA, the CDR3 is TGTGCCAGCAGTGAGCGCTGGGGCTCCAGCACAGATACGCAGTATTTT. Translation gives CASSERWGSSTDTQYF.

The chain links TRBV7-9 to TRBJ2-7; D might be TRBD1 (5 bases). Germline V gives CDR1 SEHNR, CDR2 FQNEAQ (reference sequence). The CDR3 is 13 amino acids. V dropped 2 bases and J dropped 5 bases, with 10 bases sitting between them. In DNA, the CDR3 is TGTGCCAGCAGCTTACCACAGGTGAACGAGCAGTACTTC. The encoded protein is CASSLPQVNEQYF.

The chain recombines TRBV7-6 with TRBJ1-3; D remains unclear. The CDR3 contains 16 residues. CDR1 is SGHVS, CDR2 FNYEAQ, per germline. V shed 5 bases and J shed 0 bases, with 14 bases lying between them. The CDR3 is CASSTEHGYSGNTIYF. CDR3 DNA sequence: TGTGCCAGCAGCACAGAACACGGATACTCTGGAAACACCATATATTTT.

The rearrangement joins TRBV11-2 to TRBJ2-7, with unresolved D. The CDR3 runs to 12 residues. Trimming shortened V by 3 bases and J by 7 bases, and 10 bases separated the two germline ends. Germline lookup yields CDR1 SGHAT and CDR2 FQNNGV. The CDR3 DNA sequence: TGTGCCAGCAGCTTCGTTCCCACGGAGCAGTACTTC. Translated, it gives CASSFVPTEQYF.

This chain connects TRBV15 to TRBJ2-5, with D tentatively TRBD1 (6 bases). The length of the CDR3 is 18 residues. Trimming pared 1 base from V and 5 bases from J, leaving 23 bases between. Germline assignment: CDR1 LNHNV and CDR2 YYDKDF (reference sequence). The CDR3 coding sequence is TGTGCCACCAGCAGAGGTCTTGTCAGGGGTGGAGTACGGGAGACCCAGTACTTC. Its translation: CATSRGLVRGGVRETQYF.

The chain links TRBV28 to TRBJ2-3; TRBD2 aligns across 7 bases. In germline, CDR1 is MDHEN, CDR2 SYDVKM. This CDR3 comprises 19 residues. V was pared by 2 bases and J by 1 base, with 15 bases of the junction left unmatched. The CDR3: CASSLQTRVLADGTDTQYF. In DNA, the CDR3 is TGTGCCAGCAGTTTACAAACCCGAGTCCTAGCGGATGGCACAGATACGCAGTATTTT.

The V call is TRBV20-1, the J call TRBJ2-2; 10 bases line up with TRBD2. Trimming cost V 6 bases and J 5 bases; bases outside gene matches: 9. Germline CDR1 is DFQATT and CDR2 is SNEGSKA (reference sequence). The CDR3 spans 15 residues. In DNA, the CDR3 is TGCAGTGCCAGTCCTAGCGGGAGAAGAACCGGGGAGCTGTTTTTT. This encodes CSASPSGRRTGELFF.

CDR3 bases: TGTGCCAGTAGTCCGACCTCGGAGGGGGGCGGTTATGGGTATGGCTACACCTTC. It specifies CASSPTSEGGGYGYGYTF. The genes are TRBV19 and TRBJ1-2; D is possibly TRBD1 (6 bases). The CDR3 runs 18 residues. Deletions cut 5 bases from V and 5 bases from J, with 27 bases between. From germline, CDR1 is LNHDA and CDR2 SQIVND (reference sequence).

The chain links TRBV5-6 to TRBJ1-2; no clear D. The ends were cut back, 2 bases at V and 1 base at J, with 12 bases in the middle. The CDR3 is 15 residues long. Germline CDR1 is SGHDT and CDR2 is YYEEEE. In DNA form, the CDR3 reads TGTGCCAGCAGCTTCCGTCGGGCGATTAACTATGGCTACACCTTC. It encodes CASSFRRAINYGYTF.

This rearrangement joins TRBV27 to TRBJ2-1; 7 bases are shared with TRBD2. The junction had 9 bases not matched to a gene; V was cut back by 4 bases and J by 3 bases. The CDR3 loop spans 16 amino acids. CDR1 MNHEY and CDR2 SMNVEV come from the germline V gene (reference sequence). This CDR3 reads CASSSAGDYSYNEQFF. The DNA of the CDR3 is TGTGCCAGCAGTTCAGCCGGGGACTACAGCTACAATGAGCAGTTCTTC.

The gene calls are TRBV11-2 and TRBJ2-7, with D unresolved. Germline values: CDR1 SGHAT, CDR2 FQNNGV. The CDR3 covers 12 residues. The ends were cut back, 0 bases at V and 9 bases at J, with 9 bases in the middle. CDR3 sequence: CASSLDLRLQYF. The CDR3 DNA sequence: TGTGCCAGCAGCTTAGATCTCAGGCTGCAGTACTTC.

The sample holds a few counts of this clone. This sequence joins TRBV14 and TRBJ2-2; 10 bases agree with TRBD2. The CDR3 consists of 17 residues. The junction had 9 bases not matched to a gene; V was cut back by 4 bases and J by 4 bases. Germline V gene sequence: CDR1 SGHDN, CDR2 FVKESK. CDR3: CASSLMPAGGPTGELFF. The CDR3 DNA follows: TGTGCCAGCAGCCTCATGCCAGCGGGAGGGCCCACCGGGGAGCTGTTTTTT.

In DNA, the CDR3 is TGTGCCAGCAGCCAAGACGGGAGGAACACCGGGGAGCTGTTTTTT. It specifies CASSQDGRNTGELFF. This chain uses TRBV4-2 with TRBJ2-2, with D perhaps matching TRBD2 (6 bases). The CDR3 spans 15 residues. V dropped 0 bases and J dropped 1 base, with 6 bases sitting between them. CDR1 is LGHNA, CDR2 YNFKEQ, per germline.

The J gene is TRBJ1-2, the V gene TRBV12-3 or TRBV12-4; the D is unclear. The CDR3 consists of 11 residues. Deletions cut 6 bases from V and 7 bases from J, with 9 bases between. DNA for the CDR3: TGTGCCAGCAGCTCCTTGTCTGGCTACACCTTC. Its protein product is CASSSLSGYTF.